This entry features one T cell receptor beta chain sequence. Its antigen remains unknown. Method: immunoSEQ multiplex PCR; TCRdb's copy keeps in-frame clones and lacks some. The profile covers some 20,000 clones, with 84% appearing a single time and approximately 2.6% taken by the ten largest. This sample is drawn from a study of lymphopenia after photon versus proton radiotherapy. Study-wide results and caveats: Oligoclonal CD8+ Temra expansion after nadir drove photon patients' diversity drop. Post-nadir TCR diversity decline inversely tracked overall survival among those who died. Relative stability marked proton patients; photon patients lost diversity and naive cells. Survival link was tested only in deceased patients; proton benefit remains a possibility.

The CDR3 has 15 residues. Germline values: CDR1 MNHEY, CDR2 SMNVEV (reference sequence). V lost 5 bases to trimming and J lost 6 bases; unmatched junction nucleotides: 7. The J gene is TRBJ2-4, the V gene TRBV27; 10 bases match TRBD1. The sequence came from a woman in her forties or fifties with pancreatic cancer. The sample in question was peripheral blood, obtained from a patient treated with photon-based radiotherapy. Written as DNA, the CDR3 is TGTGCCAGCAGTAAACAGACAGGGGGCTCAAACATTCAGTACTTC. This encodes CASSKQTGGSNIQYF.